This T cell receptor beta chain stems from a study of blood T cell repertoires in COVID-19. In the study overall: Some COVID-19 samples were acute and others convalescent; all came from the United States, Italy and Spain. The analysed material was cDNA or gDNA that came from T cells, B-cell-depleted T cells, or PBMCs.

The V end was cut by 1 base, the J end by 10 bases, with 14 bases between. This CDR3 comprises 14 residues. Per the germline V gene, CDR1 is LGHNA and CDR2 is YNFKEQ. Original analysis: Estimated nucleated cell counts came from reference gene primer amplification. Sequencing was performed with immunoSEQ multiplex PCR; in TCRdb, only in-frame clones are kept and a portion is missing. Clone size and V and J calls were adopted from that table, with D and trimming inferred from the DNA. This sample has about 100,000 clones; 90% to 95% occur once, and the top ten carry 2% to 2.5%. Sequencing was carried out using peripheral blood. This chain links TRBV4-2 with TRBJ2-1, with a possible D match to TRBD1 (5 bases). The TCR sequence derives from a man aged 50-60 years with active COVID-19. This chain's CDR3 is CASSQAGDSLEQFF. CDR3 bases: TGTGCCAGCAGCCAAGCTGGCGACAGTCTAGAGCAGTTCTTC.